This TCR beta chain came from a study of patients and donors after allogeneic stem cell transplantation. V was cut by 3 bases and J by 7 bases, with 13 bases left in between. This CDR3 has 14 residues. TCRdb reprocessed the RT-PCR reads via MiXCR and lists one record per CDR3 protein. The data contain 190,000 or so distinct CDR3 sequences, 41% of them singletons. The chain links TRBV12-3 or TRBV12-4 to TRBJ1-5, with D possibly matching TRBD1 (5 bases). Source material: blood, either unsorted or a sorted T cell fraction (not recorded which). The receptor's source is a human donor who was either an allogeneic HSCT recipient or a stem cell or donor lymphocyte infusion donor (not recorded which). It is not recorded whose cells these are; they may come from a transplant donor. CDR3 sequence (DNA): TGTGCCAGCAGTTTTGACAGTTTGTTACAGCCCCAGCATTTT. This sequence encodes CASSFDSLLQPQHF.